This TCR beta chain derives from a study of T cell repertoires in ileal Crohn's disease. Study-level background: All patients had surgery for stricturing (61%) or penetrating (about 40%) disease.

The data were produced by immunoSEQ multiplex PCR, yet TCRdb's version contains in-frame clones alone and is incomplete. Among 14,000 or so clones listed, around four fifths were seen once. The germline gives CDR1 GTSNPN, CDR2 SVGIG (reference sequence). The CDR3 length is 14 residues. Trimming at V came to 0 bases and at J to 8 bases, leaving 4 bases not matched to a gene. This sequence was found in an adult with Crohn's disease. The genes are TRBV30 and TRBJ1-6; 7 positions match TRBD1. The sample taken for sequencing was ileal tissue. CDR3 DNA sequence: TGTGCCTGGAGTGTAGAGGGGGCGGATTCACCCCTCCACTTT. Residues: CAWSVEGADSPLHF.